What follows describes a single TCR beta chain. Germline V gene lookup returns CDR1 MDHEN and CDR2 SYDVKM. The CDR3 sequence is 13 residues long. The V end lost 6 bases, the J end lost 4 bases, and 12 bases lay between the germline ends. Some clones are missing from TCRdb's copy, which holds only in-frame ones; the method was immunoSEQ multiplex PCR. Counted here are about 400,000 clones, around 87% occurring once; the ten biggest clones make up less than 4%. The data belong to a study of Ad26.COV2.S vaccination and SARS-CoV-2 variants. Treatment specified: 15 to 20 received Ad26.COV2.S at low or high dose, single or two shots; about 5 received placebo; per-sample allocation not given. Vaccine and placebo recipients were sampled on day 63 after the first injection.

This chain joins TRBV28 and TRBJ1-1, with D unclear. The sequence was collected from a person aged 18-60 years who received the Ad26.COV2.S COVID-19 vaccine or a placebo. The sample in question was peripheral blood, obtained in a trial of Ad26.COV2.S vaccine versus placebo. CDR3 nucleotide sequence: TGTGCCAGCAGCTTCCCACGGGGCACTGAAGCTTTCTTT. Translation: CASSFPRGTEAFF.